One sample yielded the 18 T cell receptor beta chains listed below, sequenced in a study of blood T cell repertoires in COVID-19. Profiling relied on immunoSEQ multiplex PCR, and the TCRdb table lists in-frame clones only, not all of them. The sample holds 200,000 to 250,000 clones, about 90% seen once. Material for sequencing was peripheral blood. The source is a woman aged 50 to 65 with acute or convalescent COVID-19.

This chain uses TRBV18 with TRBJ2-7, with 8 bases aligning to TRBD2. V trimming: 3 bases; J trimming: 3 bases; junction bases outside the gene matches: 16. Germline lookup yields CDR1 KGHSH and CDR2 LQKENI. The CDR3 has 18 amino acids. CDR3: CASSPLPVSSGDFYEQYF. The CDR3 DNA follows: TGTGCCAGCTCACCCCTACCGGTTAGTAGCGGGGATTTCTACGAGCAGTACTTC.

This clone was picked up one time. Here the CDR3 DNA reads TGTGCCATCAGTGATATGGGGACAGGGGATCAGCCCCAGCATTTT. It encodes CAISDMGTGDQPQHF. The chain employs TRBV10-3 and TRBJ1-5; 10 nucleotides line up with TRBD1. CDR3 length: 15 residues. The ends lost 3 bases at V and 5 bases at J; junction bases unmatched: 4. Per the germline V gene, CDR1 is ENHRY and CDR2 is SYGVKD.

The CDR3 DNA sequence: TGTGCCAGTACCGGTAGTACCGGAAACACCATATATTTT. Translated, it gives CASTGSTGNTIYF. The chain carries TRBV19 and TRBJ1-3; D is uncertain. The length of the CDR3 is 13 residues. The V and J ends lost 7 bases and 4 bases respectively, with 11 bases between them. Germline assignment: CDR1 LNHDA and CDR2 SQIVND (reference sequence).

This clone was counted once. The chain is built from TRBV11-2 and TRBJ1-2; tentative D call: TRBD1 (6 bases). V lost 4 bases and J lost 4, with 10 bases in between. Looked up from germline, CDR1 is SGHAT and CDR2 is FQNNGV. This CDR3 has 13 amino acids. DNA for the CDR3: TGTGCCAGCAGCTCAGGGGTTGGCTATGGCTACACCTTC. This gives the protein CASSSGVGYGYTF. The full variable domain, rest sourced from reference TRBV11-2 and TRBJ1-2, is EAGVAQSPRYKIIEKRQSVAFWCNPISGHATLYWYQQILGQGPKLLIQFQNNGVVDDSQLPKDRFSAERLKGVDSTLKIQPAKLEDSAVYLCASSSGVGYGYTFGSGTRLTVV.

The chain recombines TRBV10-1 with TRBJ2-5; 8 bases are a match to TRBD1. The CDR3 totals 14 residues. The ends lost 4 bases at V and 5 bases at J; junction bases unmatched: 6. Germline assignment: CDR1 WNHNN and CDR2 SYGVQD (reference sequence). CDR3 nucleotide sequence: TGCGCCAGCAGTGTGGACAGGGCCGGGGAGACCCAGTACTTC. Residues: CASSVDRAGETQYF.

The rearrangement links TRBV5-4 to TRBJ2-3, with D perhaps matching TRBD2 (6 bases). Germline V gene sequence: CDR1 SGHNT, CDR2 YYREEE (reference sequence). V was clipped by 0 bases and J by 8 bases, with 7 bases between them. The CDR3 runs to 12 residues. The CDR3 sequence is CASSLAGVTQYF. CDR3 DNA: TGTGCCAGCAGCTTGGCGGGAGTTACGCAGTATTTT. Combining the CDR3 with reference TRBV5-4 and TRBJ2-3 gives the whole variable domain ETGVTQSPTHLIKTRGQQVTLRCSSQSGHNTVSWYQQALGQGPQFIFQYYREEENGRGNFPPRFSGLQFPNYSSELNVNALELDDSALYLCASSLAGVTQYFGPGTRLTVL.

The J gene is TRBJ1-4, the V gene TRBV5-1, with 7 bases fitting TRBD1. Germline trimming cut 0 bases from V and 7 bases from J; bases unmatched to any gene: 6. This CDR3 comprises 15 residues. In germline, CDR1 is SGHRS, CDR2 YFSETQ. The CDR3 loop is CASSLAEGAGEKLFF. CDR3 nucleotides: TGCGCCAGCAGCTTGGCCGAGGGGGCGGGTGAAAAACTGTTTTTT.

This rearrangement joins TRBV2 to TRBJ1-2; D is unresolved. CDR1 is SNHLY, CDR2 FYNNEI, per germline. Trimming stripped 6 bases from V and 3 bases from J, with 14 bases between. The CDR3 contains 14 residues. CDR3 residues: CASRELGEYYGYTF. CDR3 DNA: TGTGCCAGCAGAGAACTCGGGGAATACTATGGCTACACCTTC.

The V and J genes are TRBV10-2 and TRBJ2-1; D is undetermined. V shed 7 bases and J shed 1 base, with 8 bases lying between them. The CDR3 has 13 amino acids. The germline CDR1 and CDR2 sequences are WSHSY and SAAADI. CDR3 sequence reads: CASTTVSYNEQFF. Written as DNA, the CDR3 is TGCGCCAGCACCACAGTATCCTACAATGAGCAGTTCTTC.

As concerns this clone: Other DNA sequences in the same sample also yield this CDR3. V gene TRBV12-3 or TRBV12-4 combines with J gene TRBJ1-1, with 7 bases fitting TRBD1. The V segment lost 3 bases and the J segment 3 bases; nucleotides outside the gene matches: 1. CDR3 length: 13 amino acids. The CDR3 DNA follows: TGTGCCAGCAGTTTTCAGGGGGACACTGAAGCTTTCTTT. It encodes CASSFQGDTEAFF.

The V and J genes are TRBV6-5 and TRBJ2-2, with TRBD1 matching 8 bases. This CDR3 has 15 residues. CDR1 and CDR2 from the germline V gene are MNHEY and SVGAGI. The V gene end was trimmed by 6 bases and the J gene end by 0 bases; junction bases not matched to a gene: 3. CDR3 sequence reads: CASSPRGPNTGELFF. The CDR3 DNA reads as TGTGCCAGCAGCCCCAGGGGGCCGAACACCGGGGAGCTGTTTTTT.

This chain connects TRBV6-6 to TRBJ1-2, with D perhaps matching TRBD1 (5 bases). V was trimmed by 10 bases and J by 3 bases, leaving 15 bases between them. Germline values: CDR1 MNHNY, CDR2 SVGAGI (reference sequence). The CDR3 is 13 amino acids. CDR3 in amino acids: CATAPGGDYGYTF. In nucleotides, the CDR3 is TGTGCCACCGCTCCTGGAGGGGACTATGGCTACACCTTC.

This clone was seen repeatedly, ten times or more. The DNA for the CDR3 is TGTGCCACCAGTGATCTGTTGCGGGACGAGCAGTACTTC. Translating gives CATSDLLRDEQYF. This chain links TRBV24-1 with TRBJ2-7; TRBD2 is a possible D gene (5 bases). V was clipped by 3 bases and J by 5 bases, with 10 bases between them. There are 13 residues in the CDR3. Germline CDR1 KGHDR, CDR2 SFDVKD.

The CDR3 nucleotides read TGTGCCTTGGCCCTGAACACTGAAGCTTTCTTT. It encodes CALALNTEAFF. The V and J genes are TRBV30 and TRBJ1-1; D uncertain. Trimming pared 7 bases from V and 0 bases from J, leaving 6 bases between. From germline, CDR1 is GTSNPN and CDR2 SVGIG (reference sequence). The CDR3 has 11 residues.

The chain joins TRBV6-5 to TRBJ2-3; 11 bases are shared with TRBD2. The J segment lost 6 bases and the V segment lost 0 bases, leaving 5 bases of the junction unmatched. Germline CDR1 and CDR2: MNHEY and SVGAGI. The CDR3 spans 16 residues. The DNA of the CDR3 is TGTGCCAGCAGTTACTCGAAACTAGCGGGGGTGGATACGCAGTATTTT. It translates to CASSYSKLAGVDTQYF.

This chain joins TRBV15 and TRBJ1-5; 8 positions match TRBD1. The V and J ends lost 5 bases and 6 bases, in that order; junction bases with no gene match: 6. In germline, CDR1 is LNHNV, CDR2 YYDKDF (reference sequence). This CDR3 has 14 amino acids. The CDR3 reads CATSGRTGPQPQHF. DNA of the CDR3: TGTGCCACCAGCGGCCGGACAGGGCCTCAGCCCCAGCATTTT.

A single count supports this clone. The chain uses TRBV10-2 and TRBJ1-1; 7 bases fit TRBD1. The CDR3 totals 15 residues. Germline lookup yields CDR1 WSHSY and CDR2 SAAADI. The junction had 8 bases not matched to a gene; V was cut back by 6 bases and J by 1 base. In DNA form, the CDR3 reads TGCGCCAGCAGCGACTACAGGGGACGGAACACTGAAGCTTTCTTT. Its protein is CASSDYRGRNTEAFF.

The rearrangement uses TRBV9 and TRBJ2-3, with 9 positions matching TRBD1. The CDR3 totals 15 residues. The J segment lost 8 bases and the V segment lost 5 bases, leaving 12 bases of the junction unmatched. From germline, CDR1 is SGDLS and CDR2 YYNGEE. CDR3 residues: CASSIQGAGSGTQYF. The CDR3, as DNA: TGTGCCAGCAGTATACAGGGGGCGGGTAGTGGTACGCAGTATTTT. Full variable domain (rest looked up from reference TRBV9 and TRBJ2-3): DSGVTQTPKHLITATGQRVTLRCSPRSGDLSVYWYQQSLDQGLQFLIQYYNGEERAKGNILERFSAQQFPDLHSELNLSSLELGDSALYFCASSIQGAGSGTQYFGPGTRLTVL.